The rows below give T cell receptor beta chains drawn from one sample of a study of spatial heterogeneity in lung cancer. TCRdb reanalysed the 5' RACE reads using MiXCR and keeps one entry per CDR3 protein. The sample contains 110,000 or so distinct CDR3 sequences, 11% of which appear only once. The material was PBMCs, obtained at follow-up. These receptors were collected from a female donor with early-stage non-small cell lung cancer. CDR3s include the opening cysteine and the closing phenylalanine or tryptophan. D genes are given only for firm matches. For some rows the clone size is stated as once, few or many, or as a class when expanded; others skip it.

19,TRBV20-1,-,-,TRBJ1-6,TGCAGTGCTAGTAGTTTGGGCCAGGGAACATTCACGGGTAATTCACCCCTCCACTTT,CSASSLGQGTFTGNSPLHF
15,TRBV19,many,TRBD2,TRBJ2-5,TGTGCCAGCGTCGGGACTAGCGGGTACCAAGAGACCCAGTACTTC,CASVGTSGYQETQYF
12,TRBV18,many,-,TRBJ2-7,TGTGCCAGCTCACCTAAGCGATGGGAGCAGTACTTC,CASSPKRWEQYF
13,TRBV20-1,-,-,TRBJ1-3,TGCAGTGCTAGGACAGGCACTGGAAACACCATATATTTT,CSARTGTGNTIYF
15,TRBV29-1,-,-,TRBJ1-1,TGCAGCGTTGAAGGTTGGGACGGATTAAACACTGAAGCTTTCTTT,CSVEGWDGLNTEAFF
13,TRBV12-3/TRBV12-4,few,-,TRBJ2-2,TGTGCCAGCAGTCTCCGACAGACCGGGGAGCTGTTTTTT,CASSLRQTGELFF
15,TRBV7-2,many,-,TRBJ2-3,TGTGCCAGCAGCTTTGCGCCCGGGAATACAGATACGCAGTATTTT,CASSFAPGNTDTQYF
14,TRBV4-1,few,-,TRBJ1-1,TGCGCCAGCAGCCAAGTTGGGGGAAGAGCTGAAGCTTTCTTT,CASSQVGGRAEAFF
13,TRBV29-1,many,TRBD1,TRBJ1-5,TGCAGCGGATCGACAGGGTTCGATCAGCCCCAGCATTTT,CSGSTGFDQPQHF
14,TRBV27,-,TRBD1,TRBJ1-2,TGTGCCAGCAGTACAGCCGGGACAGGGAAACGCTACACCTTC,CASSTAGTGKRYTF
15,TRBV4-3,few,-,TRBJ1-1,TGCGCCAGCAGCCGCGAGGGGCGGCAGAACACTGAAGCTTTCTTT,CASSREGRQNTEAFF
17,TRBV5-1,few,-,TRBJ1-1,TGCGCCAGCAGCTTGTATATAGGCAGGGGAGTGAACACTGAAGCTTTCTTT,CASSLYIGRGVNTEAFF
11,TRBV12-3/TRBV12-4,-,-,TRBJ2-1,TGTGCCAGCAGTTACGCAGCGGATAAGTTCTTC,CASSYAADKFF